This T cell receptor (beta chain) was obtained from a study of cytomegalovirus exposure and HLA in healthy donors. The CDR3 is 12 residues long. Germline values: CDR1 SGHRS, CDR2 YFSETQ. Between the trimmed V and J ends, which lost 5 bases and 8 bases, there was a span of 11 bases. Data came from immunoSEQ multiplex PCR; TCRdb stores just in-frame clones and leaves some out. The sample includes around 130,000 clones, nearly 90% seen only once; the top ten take 3% to 3.5%. The TCR sequence derives from a man in his thirties or forties in good health and CMV-seronegative. The chain has TRBV5-1 and TRBJ2-1; D gene ambiguous. The sample taken for sequencing was PBMCs. The CDR3: CASSTESYEQFF. In DNA, the CDR3 is TGCGCCAGCAGTACGGAGTCGTATGAGCAGTTCTTC.